Following are 28 T cell receptor beta chains from one sample sequenced in a study of T cells in localized non-small cell lung cancer. Some clones are missing from TCRdb's copy, which holds only in-frame ones; the method was immunoSEQ multiplex PCR. The sample records 55,000 to 75,000 clones, about nine tenths being singletons. The source material was peripheral blood, sampled before any cancer treatment. These receptors all come from a male donor at least 60 years old with stage III squamous cell lung carcinoma.

The chain has TRBV11-2 and TRBJ1-2, with D possibly TRBD1 on 6 matching bases. Germline CDR1 is SGHAT and CDR2 is FQNNGV. Trimming took 2 bases from V and 4 from J, leaving 14 bases between them. The CDR3 totals 15 residues. CDR3 DNA: TGTGCCAGCAGCTTACGTGGCGGGGGCGGCTATGGCTACACCTTC. Translated: CASSLRGGGGYGYTF.

The chain has TRBV7-2 and TRBJ2-5; a weak D match, TRBD2 (5 bases). The CDR3 runs to 16 residues. CDR1 is SGHTA, CDR2 FQGNSA, per germline. V lost 0 bases to trimming and J lost 4 bases, with 15 bases between them. CDR3 in amino acids: CASSLAGLARGETQYF. The CDR3 bases are TGTGCCAGCAGCTTAGCAGGCCTAGCTAGAGGAGAGACCCAGTACTTC. Full variable domain (remainder filled in from reference TRBV7-2 and TRBJ2-5): GAGVSQSPSNKVTEKGKDVELRCDPISGHTALYWYRQSLGQGLEFLIYFQGNSAPDKSGLPSDRFSAERTGGSVSTLTIQRTQQEDSAVYLCASSLAGLARGETQYFGPGTRLLVL.

CDR3 in amino acids: CASNNVREKLFF. As DNA, the CDR3 is TGTGCCAGTAACAACGTCCGAGAAAAACTGTTTTTT. V and J are TRBV19 and TRBJ1-4; D not resolved. The CDR3 spans 12 residues. V was clipped by 7 bases and J by 8 bases, with 11 bases between them. The germline gives CDR1 LNHDA, CDR2 SQIVND (reference sequence).

The chain has TRBV7-2 and TRBJ1-2; D call uncertain. Trimming stripped 6 bases from V and 2 bases from J, with 7 bases between. Germline loops: CDR1 SGHTA, CDR2 FQGNSA. The CDR3 consists of 12 residues. The CDR3 spells CASRKPNYGYTF. The CDR3 bases are TGTGCCAGCAGAAAACCCAACTATGGCTACACCTTC.

V is TRBV6-5 and J is TRBJ2-7; 7 positions match TRBD2. V trimming: 2 bases; J trimming: 9 bases; junction bases outside the gene matches: 7. The CDR3 extends over 13 amino acids. CDR1 and CDR2 from the germline V gene are MNHEY and SVGAGI. The chain's CDR3 is CASSYGSGVGQYV. In DNA form, the CDR3 reads TGTGCCAGCAGTTACGGCAGCGGGGTCGGGCAGTACGTC.

This rearrangement joins TRBV9 to TRBJ2-2; perhaps D is TRBD1 or TRBD2 (6 bases each). The CDR3 runs 17 residues. Germline V gene sequence: CDR1 SGDLS, CDR2 YYNGEE. V lost 3 bases to trimming and J lost 3 bases, with 18 bases between them. CDR3 bases: TGTGCCAGCAGCGCACTTCCACGGGGGCGATACACCGGGGAGCTGTTTTTT. This gives the protein CASSALPRGRYTGELFF.

This chain uses TRBV18 with TRBJ2-7; tentative D call: TRBD2 (6 bases). The germline V gene has CDR1 KGHSH and CDR2 LQKENI. The CDR3 is 14 amino acids. V was trimmed by 2 bases and J by 3 bases, leaving 11 bases between them. The CDR3 DNA sequence: TGTGCCAGCTCACCAAAACGGGGGAACTACGAGCAGTACGTC. It translates to CASSPKRGNYEQYV.

The gene calls are TRBV11-3 and TRBJ1-1; D possibly corresponds to TRBD1 (6 bases). V lost 3 bases and J 1 base, leaving 6 bases between the germline ends. Germline-derived CDR1 and CDR2 are SGHNT and YENEEA. The CDR3 consists of 13 residues. CDR3 coding DNA: TGTGCCAGCAGCTTGGACAGGAACACTGAAGCTTTCTTT. Translation gives CASSLDRNTEAFF. Variable domain in full (rest from reference TRBV11-3 and TRBJ1-1): EAGVVQSPRYKIIEKKQPVAFWCNPISGHNTLYWYLQNLGQGPELLIRYENEEAVDDSQLPKDRFSAERLKGVDSTLKIQPAELGDSAVYLCASSLDRNTEAFFGQGTRLTVV.

V is TRBV7-2 and J is TRBJ2-7; D may be TRBD1 or TRBD2 (6 bases each). The V and J ends lost 2 bases and 6 bases respectively, with 23 bases between them. The CDR3 spans 17 residues. Germline-derived CDR1 and CDR2 are SGHTA and FQGNSA. CDR3 sequence: CASSLRKGGSYGGEQYF. The DNA for the CDR3 is TGTGCCAGCAGCTTACGTAAAGGGGGATCCTACGGGGGCGAGCAGTACTTC.

This clone was recorded a few times. The chain links TRBV5-8 to TRBJ1-6; TRBD1 aligns across 10 bases. J lost 9 bases, V lost 0 bases, and 3 bases had no gene match. There are 15 residues in the CDR3. Germline V lookup: CDR1 SGHTS, CDR2 YDEGEE. The CDR3 DNA is TGTGCCAGCAGCTTGGCAGGGACAGGGGTTTCACCCCTCCACTTT. It is translated as CASSLAGTGVSPLHF.

Points on this clone: Different DNA sequences within this sample yield the same CDR3. The J gene is TRBJ2-5, the V gene TRBV5-1; possibly TRBD1 for D (5 bases). This CDR3 is built from 16 residues. The germline V and J ends were trimmed by 0 bases and 2 bases, with 14 bases remaining between them. Looked up from germline, CDR1 is SGHRS and CDR2 is YFSETQ. The CDR3 protein is CASSLGPGQGQETQYF. As DNA, the CDR3 is TGCGCCAGCAGCTTGGGACCGGGCCAGGGACAAGAGACCCAGTACTTC.

V and J are TRBV6-5 and TRBJ2-7, with D hard to call. V gave up 8 bases and J gave up 6 bases, with 14 bases separating them. Germline-derived CDR1 and CDR2 are MNHEY and SVGAGI. CDR3 size: 12 residues. CDR3 coding DNA: TGTGCCAGCCAGGCATCCTCGACCGAGCAGTACTTC. Translating gives CASQASSTEQYF.

The chain is built from TRBV5-4 and TRBJ2-6; 7 bases line up with TRBD1. There are 17 residues in the CDR3. With V trimmed by 4 bases and J by 4 bases, 11 bases remained unmatched. Per the germline V gene, CDR1 is SGHNT and CDR2 is YYREEE (reference sequence). The CDR3 loop is CASSPTADRAGANVLTF. Written as DNA, the CDR3 is TGTGCCAGCAGCCCCACGGCCGACAGGGCCGGGGCCAACGTCCTGACTTTC.

V is TRBV5-5 and J is TRBJ1-1; no reliable D call. The CDR3 totals 11 residues. V was trimmed by 1 base and J by 7 bases, leaving 5 bases between them. Germline CDR1 and CDR2: SGHKS and YYEKEE (reference sequence). CDR3 DNA: TGTGCCAGCAGCTTGCTGGATGAAGCTTTCTTT. This gives the protein CASSLLDEAFF. Looking up the rest from reference TRBV5-5 and TRBJ1-1 gives the full variable domain: DAGVTQSPTHLIKTRGQQVTLRCSPISGHKSVSWYQQVLGQGPQFIFQYYEKEERGRGNFPDRFSARQFPNYSSELNVNALLLGDSALYLCASSLLDEAFFGQGTRLTVV.

This rearrangement joins TRBV5-6 to TRBJ1-2, with D maybe TRBD1 (5 bases). CDR3 size: 13 residues. V lost 4 bases and J 4 bases, leaving 11 bases between the germline ends. CDR1 and CDR2 (germline): SGHDT, YYEEEE. The CDR3 bases are TGTGCCAGCAGCCTACAGGCGCCCTATGGCTACACCTTC. It translates to CASSLQAPYGYTF.

The chain employs TRBV7-9 and TRBJ2-7; D might be TRBD2 (6 bases). The germline V and J ends were trimmed by 1 base and 3 bases, with 22 bases remaining between them. This CDR3 has 18 residues. Germline lookup yields CDR1 SEHNR and CDR2 FQNEAQ (reference sequence). The CDR3 here is CASSLVLGGEGFDYEQYF. CDR3 sequence (DNA): TGTGCCAGCAGCTTAGTGTTGGGAGGAGAGGGATTTGACTACGAGCAGTACTTC. The complete variable domain, with remaining parts taken from reference TRBV7-9 and TRBJ2-7, reads DTGVSQNPRHKITKRGQNVTFRCDPISEHNRLYWYRQTLGQGPEFLTYFQNEAQLEKSRLLSDRFSAERPKGSFSTLEIQRTEQGDSAMYLCASSLVLGGEGFDYEQYFGPGTRLTVT.

The chain employs TRBV21-1 and TRBJ2-5; TRBD2 is the table's D call, not checked against the DNA. TRBV21-1 is marked as a pseudogene. CDR3 length equals 15 residues. CDR3 amino acids: CASSKGDCGGETQYF. The CDR3 nucleotides are TGTGCCAGCAGCAAGGGGGATTGCGGGGGAGAGACCCAGTACTTC.

This clone was counted a single time. The chain carries TRBV28 and TRBJ1-5; D might be TRBD1 (5 bases). This CDR3 region has 16 residues. In germline, CDR1 is MDHEN, CDR2 SYDVKM. Trimming cost V 5 bases and J 7 bases, with 21 bases left between them. CDR3 nucleotide sequence: TGTGCCAGCAGTCCGCGAACGGGGCAGGATGGGCAGCCCCAGCATTTT. This gives the protein CASSPRTGQDGQPQHF.

The V gene is TRBV18, the J gene TRBJ1-3, with D perhaps TRBD1 (5 bases). This CDR3 contains 14 residues. V was pared by 7 bases and J by 0 bases, with 10 bases between. Germline V gives CDR1 KGHSH, CDR2 LQKENI. Here the CDR3 DNA reads TGTGCCAGCTTTAGACAGATCTCTGGAAACACCATATATTTT. The encoded protein is CASFRQISGNTIYF.

J is TRBJ1-2 and V is TRBV5-1, with 8 bases that match TRBD1. Germline loops: CDR1 SGHRS, CDR2 YFSETQ. The CDR3 runs 14 residues. With 0 bases clipped from V and 7 bases from J, the junction kept 5 bases outside the gene matches. CDR3 coding DNA: TGCGCCAGCAGCTTGGCCGGACAGGGTGCTGGCTACACCTTC. It codes for CASSLAGQGAGYTF.

The gene calls are TRBV14 and TRBJ2-7; 7 nucleotides line up with TRBD2. The CDR3 is 13 amino acids. Germline CDR1 reads SGHDN; CDR2 reads FVKESK. With V trimmed by 8 bases and J by 2 bases, 6 bases remained unmatched. The CDR3 nucleotides read TGTGCCAGCCCTGACGCGGGGGCCTACGAGCAGTACTTC. Its translation is CASPDAGAYEQYF.

The gene calls are TRBV29-1 and TRBJ1-1; 9 bases agree with TRBD1. The junction had 5 bases not matched to a gene; V was cut back by 7 bases and J by 5 bases. Germline CDR1 SQVTM, CDR2 ANQGSEA. This CDR3 is 12 amino acids long. The CDR3 nucleotides read TGCAGCGCACAGGGGGCAAAGACTGAAGCTTTCTTT. This gives the protein CSAQGAKTEAFF. Looking up the rest from reference TRBV29-1 and TRBJ1-1 gives the full variable domain: SAVISQKPSRDICQRGTSLTIQCQVDSQVTMMFWYRQQPGQSLTLIATANQGSEATYESGFVIDKFPISRPNLTFSTLTVSNMSPEDSSIYLCSAQGAKTEAFFGQGTRLTVV.

V gene TRBV6-6 combines with J gene TRBJ1-2; the D gene is possibly TRBD1 (6 bases). The germline CDR1 and CDR2 sequences are MNHNY and SVGAGI (reference sequence). This CDR3 is built from 14 residues. V gave up 7 bases and J gave up 2 bases, with 14 bases separating them. The CDR3 DNA sequence: TGTGCCAGCACGATGGGGGACACCAACTATGGCTACACCTTC. Translation gives CASTMGDTNYGYTF.

CDR3 sequence (DNA): TGTGCCAGCAGCTTAGCCGGGGGGGCCTACAATGAGCAGTTCTTC. This translates into CASSLAGGAYNEQFF. The chain combines TRBV7-3 with TRBJ2-1, with TRBD2 matching 8 bases. The CDR3 is 15 residues long. The germline gives CDR1 SGHTA, CDR2 FQGTGA. J was trimmed by 2 bases and V by 2 bases; bases with no gene match: 2.

The CDR3 protein is CASSERTGGRSGELFF. The CDR3 DNA is TGTGCCAGCAGTGAACGGACAGGGGGGAGGTCCGGGGAGCTGTTTTTT. This chain joins TRBV6-1 and TRBJ2-2; TRBD1 matches at 10 bases. Germline V gene data show CDR1 as MNHNS and CDR2 as SASEGT. V lost 2 bases, J lost 6 bases, and 6 bases stayed unmatched. The CDR3 runs to 16 residues.

V usage is TRBV6-5 and J usage is TRBJ2-3; 8 bases map to TRBD2. The length of the CDR3 is 16 residues. With 2 bases clipped from V and 1 base from J, the junction kept 5 bases outside the gene matches. From germline, CDR1 is MNHEY and CDR2 SVGAGI. CDR3 sequence: CASSYRPRGGTDTQYF. As DNA, the CDR3 is TGTGCCAGCAGTTACCGTCCGCGGGGGGGCACAGATACGCAGTATTTT.

The genes are TRBV7-2 and TRBJ2-3, with TRBD2 identical over 7 bases. The CDR3 covers 15 residues. The trim removed 5 bases at V and 4 bases at J, leaving 9 bases unmatched. Germline V CDR1 and CDR2: SGHTA, FQGNSA. The chain's CDR3 is CASSLPNRGADTQYF. CDR3 DNA: TGTGCCAGCAGCCTACCGAATCGGGGGGCAGATACGCAGTATTTT.

This chain uses TRBV11-2 with TRBJ2-7, with D tentatively TRBD1 (6 bases). Germline loops: CDR1 SGHAT, CDR2 FQNNGV. V lost 0 bases and J lost 0, with 12 bases in between. The CDR3 has 16 residues. CDR3 bases: TGTGCCAGCAGCTTAGATCCCGGGACACGCTCCTACGAGCAGTACTTC. This gives the protein CASSLDPGTRSYEQYF.